A single sample is the source of the 12 T cell receptor beta chains below, sequenced in a study of molecular identifiers for immune sequencing clone quantification (dated by TCRdb to between 2017 and 2018). To prepare the library, PCR was applied. The sample was run on a NextSeq 500. The public reads were run again by TCRdb, first through fastp at Q25 and then through MiXCR, and only productive beta chains were kept. Each CDR3 protein appears once, grouped with its most common genes and DNA. The sample table lists 300,000 to 400,000 distinct CDR3 sequences, roughly 23% of them with a count of one. The ten largest clonotypes hold about 0.73% of the sample. Sequencing was performed on naive CD8+ T cells from blood, with Jurkat cell RNA spiked in. This specimen's cell subset or site label, interpreted: FACS-sorted CD8+CD4-CCR7+CD45RA+ naive T cells. These receptors all stem from a human donor in good health. Some libraries in this study had Jurkat cell RNA spiked in.

Comment on this clonotype: The junction does not match germline at one end; this may be a read error. The chain employs TRBV4-3 and TRBJ2-1; TRBD1 is a possible D gene (6 bases). CDR3 length: 14 amino acids. Germline V lookup: CDR1 LGHNA, CDR2 YSLEER. CDR3 bases: TGCGCCAGCAGCCCGGGACACGGGGCCGATGAGCAGTTGTTC. Protein: CASSPGHGADEQLF.

The table lists this clonotype with a few counts. The chain combines TRBV12-3 or TRBV12-4 with TRBJ2-7; D possibly corresponds to TRBD1 (5 bases). Deletions cut 5 bases from V and 2 bases from J, with 13 bases between. CDR3 length: 14 amino acids. The DNA for the CDR3 is TGTGCCAGCAGTCTGGGGCCAGAGACCTACGAGCAGTACTTC. Encoded protein: CASSLGPETYEQYF.

This clonotype appeared a few times. The chain employs TRBV7-6 and TRBJ1-5; a possible D gene is TRBD1 (5 bases). V lost 5 bases, J lost 5 bases, and 13 bases lay in between. The CDR3 is 14 residues long. The V gene's germline CDR1 is SGHVS and CDR2 FNYEAQ. The CDR3 reads CASSPWGGDQPQHF. CDR3 in DNA: TGTGCCAGCAGCCCCTGGGGGGGGGATCAGCCCCAGCATTTT.

This clonotype was observed at least ten times. The CDR3 DNA reads TGTGCCAGCAGCCCAACGTCCCCATTTGGGGAGACCCAGTACTTC. Protein sequence: CASSPTSPFGETQYF. The gene calls are TRBV7-2 and TRBJ2-5; D gene ambiguous. This CDR3 contains 15 residues. Germline CDR1 and CDR2: SGHTA and FQGNSA. V was cut by 5 bases and J by 5 bases, with 18 bases left in between.

This clonotype was seen repeatedly, ten times or more. The chain joins TRBV4-3 to TRBJ2-5; D is unclear. The germline V gene encodes CDR1 LGHNA and CDR2 YSLEER. The CDR3 has 15 residues. V lost 0 bases and J lost 0, with 8 bases in between. CDR3 amino acids: CASSQDVGNQETQYF. The CDR3 DNA sequence: TGCGCCAGCAGCCAAGATGTAGGGAACCAAGAGACCCAGTACTTC.

The chain has TRBV3-1 and TRBJ2-7, with no clear D. V was shortened by 5 bases and J by 2 bases, with 4 bases between the two germline ends. This CDR3 contains 11 residues. Germline-derived CDR1 and CDR2 are LGHDT and YNNKEL (reference sequence). Written as DNA, the CDR3 is TGTGCCAGCAGCGACCCCTACGAGCAGTACTTC. Amino acid sequence: CASSDPYEQYF.

This clonotype has just a few counts. The V call is TRBV7-2, the J call TRBJ2-5; 7 bases agree with TRBD2. The V segment lost 0 bases and the J segment 5 bases; nucleotides outside the gene matches: 9. This CDR3 is 16 amino acids long. From germline, CDR1 is SGHTA and CDR2 FQGNSA. CDR3 sequence: CASSLARAGDAETQYF. In DNA, the CDR3 is TGTGCCAGCAGCTTAGCCAGGGCGGGAGATGCGGAGACCCAGTACTTC. The full variable domain, completed using reference TRBV7-2 and TRBJ2-5, is GAGVSQSPSNKVTEKGKDVELRCDPISGHTALYWYRQSLGQGLEFLIYFQGNSAPDKSGLPSDRFSAERTGGSVSTLTIQRTQQEDSAVYLCASSLARAGDAETQYFGPGTRLLVL.

This clonotype was seen many times. J is TRBJ2-6 and V is TRBV6-5; possible D gene TRBD2, 6 bases. The CDR3 extends over 16 amino acids. Germline CDR1 is MNHEY and CDR2 is SVGAGI. The V end was cut by 5 bases, the J end by 0 bases, with 11 bases between. The CDR3 spells CASSPRGYSGANVLTF. The CDR3 coding sequence is TGTGCCAGCAGTCCCCGGGGGTACTCTGGGGCCAACGTCCTGACTTTC.

This clonotype was counted many times. The V and J genes are TRBV20-1 and TRBJ2-7; no reliable D call. CDR1 and CDR2 (germline): DFQATT, SNEGSKA (reference sequence). The V end lost 3 bases, the J end lost 6 bases, and 15 bases lay between the germline ends. The CDR3 totals 13 residues. CDR3 DNA: TGCAGTGCTAGCGCGACGGTACCCGGCGAGCAGTACTTC. Protein product: CSASATVPGEQYF.

Concerning this clonotype: This CDR3 is missing its conserved last phenylalanine or tryptophan, likely due to a read error. CDR3 loop: CASSQESSPRLETQYL. CDR3 in DNA: TGCGCCAGCAGCCAAGAATCCTCCCCTCGTTTGGAGACCCAGTACCTC. This chain joins TRBV4-1 and TRBJ2-5, with D unresolved. The V and J ends lost 0 bases and 5 bases respectively, with 16 bases between them. This CDR3 is 16 amino acids long. From germline, CDR1 is MGHRA and CDR2 YSYEKL.

This clonotype has just a few counts. The chain uses TRBV4-2 and TRBJ2-3, with 9 bases lining up with TRBD2. V was clipped by 4 bases and J by 3 bases; unmatched bases: 5. The CDR3 loop spans 15 amino acids. The germline gives CDR1 LGHNA, CDR2 YNFKEQ. The chain's CDR3 is CASSPRLAETDTQYF. Here the CDR3 DNA reads TGTGCCAGCAGCCCCCGACTAGCGGAGACAGATACGCAGTATTTT.

This clonotype was detected ten times or more. J is TRBJ2-7 and V is TRBV28; tentative D call: TRBD1 (6 bases). Germline CDR1 is MDHEN and CDR2 is SYDVKM. V was trimmed by 10 bases and J by 0 bases, leaving 13 bases between them. The CDR3 has 13 amino acids. CDR3 residues: CATRDTSSYEQYF. The CDR3 DNA is TGTGCCACCCGGGACACGAGCTCCTACGAGCAGTACTTC. Filled out from reference TRBV28 and TRBJ2-7, the complete variable domain reads DVKVTQSSRYLVKRTGEKVFLECVQDMDHENMFWYRQDPGLGLRLIYFSYDVKMKEKGDIPEGYSVSREKKERFSLILESASTNQTSMYLCATRDTSSYEQYFGPGTRLTVT.